These 25 T cell receptor beta chains originate from one sample sequenced in a study of T cell changes during pregnancy in multiple sclerosis. Produced via immunoSEQ multiplex PCR; TCRdb's table is partial and in-frame only. The profile shows 36,000 or so clones, roughly 92% of them singletons. The sample was PBMCs (not recorded whether the cells were cultured). All receptors come from a female donor with multiple sclerosis, enrolled in a pregnancy study.

The J gene is TRBJ2-2, the V gene TRBV6-4, with a possible D match to TRBD2 (6 bases). Germline V gene data show CDR1 as MRHNA and CDR2 as SNTAGT. The V and J ends lost 2 bases and 5 bases respectively, with 12 bases between them. This CDR3 region has 15 residues. CDR3 DNA sequence: TGTGCCAGCAGTGACCCGTCTAGCGCGACCGGGGAGCTGTTTTTT. This sequence encodes CASSDPSSATGELFF.

A single count supports this clone. This chain joins TRBV4-1 and TRBJ2-3; no clear D. CDR3 length: 17 amino acids. V dropped 1 base and J dropped 0 bases, with 14 bases sitting between them. In germline, CDR1 is MGHRA, CDR2 YSYEKL. CDR3 nucleotide sequence: TGCGCCAGCAGCCAAGTCCAACTTGGCGGAAGCACAGATACGCAGTATTTT. This encodes CASSQVQLGGSTDTQYF.

V and J are TRBV5-6 and TRBJ1-5; D not resolved. CDR3 length: 12 amino acids. Germline CDR1 reads SGHDT; CDR2 reads YYEEEE. V lost 2 bases and J 4 bases, leaving 4 bases between the germline ends. DNA of the CDR3: TGTGCCAGCAGCTTTCAGAATCAGCCCCAGCATTTT. Its protein product is CASSFQNQPQHF.

The chain is built from TRBV6-5 and TRBJ1-1, with D hard to call. This CDR3 is 13 amino acids long. V dropped 10 bases and J dropped 0 bases, with 12 bases sitting between them. Germline V gene sequence: CDR1 MNHEY, CDR2 SVGAGI. DNA of the CDR3: TGTGCCACCTCGACACTCATGAACACTGAAGCTTTCTTT. This translates into CATSTLMNTEAFF.

The genes are TRBV30 and TRBJ2-7; a possible D gene is TRBD2 (5 bases). Germline values: CDR1 GTSNPN, CDR2 SVGIG (reference sequence). The V end lost 0 bases, the J end lost 4 bases, and 13 bases lay between the germline ends. There are 14 residues in the CDR3. CDR3 in amino acids: CAWSVRGRNYEQYF. CDR3 coding DNA: TGTGCCTGGAGTGTACGGGGTCGTAATTACGAGCAGTACTTC.

V usage is TRBV29-1 and J usage is TRBJ2-7, with D tentatively TRBD2 (6 bases). V lost 4 bases to trimming and J lost 0 bases, with 13 bases between them. Germline assignment: CDR1 SQVTM and CDR2 ANQGSEA. The CDR3 consists of 14 residues. The CDR3 is CSVVASASSYEQYF. For the CDR3, the DNA is TGCAGCGTTGTTGCTAGCGCGAGCTCCTACGAGCAGTACTTC.

V gene TRBV27 combines with J gene TRBJ1-1; 7 bases fit TRBD1. The junction had 5 bases not matched to a gene; V was cut back by 6 bases and J by 1 base. This CDR3 region has 14 residues. CDR1 and CDR2 (germline): MNHEY, SMNVEV (reference sequence). Written as DNA, the CDR3 is TGTGCCAGCAGATCCGGGACAGCGAACACTGAAGCTTTCTTT. This encodes CASRSGTANTEAFF.

V and J are TRBV5-1 and TRBJ1-1; no clear D gene. The CDR3 has 15 residues. Per germline, CDR1 SGHRS and CDR2 YFSETQ. The V gene lost 1 base and the J gene lost 2 bases, with 12 bases spanning the gap. The CDR3 spells CASSLFMLSNTEAFF. The CDR3 nucleotides read TGCGCCAGCAGCTTGTTCATGTTGAGCAACACTGAAGCTTTCTTT.

The CDR3 loop reads CASSLDDRGAYGYTF. CDR3 sequence (DNA): TGTGCCAGCAGTTTAGATGACAGGGGGGCCTATGGCTACACCTTC. This chain connects TRBV27 to TRBJ1-2, with TRBD1 matching 9 bases. V lost 2 bases, J lost 4 bases, and 5 bases stayed unmatched. The CDR3 runs to 15 residues. Germline CDR1 MNHEY, CDR2 SMNVEV (reference sequence).

This chain connects TRBV5-1 to TRBJ2-1; D uncertain. This CDR3 contains 13 residues. V was clipped by 8 bases and J by 1 base, with 10 bases between them. Looked up from germline, CDR1 is SGHRS and CDR2 is YFSETQ. Written as DNA, the CDR3 is TGCGCCAGTCGGACCCCGTCCTACAATGAGCAGTTCTTC. Translating gives CASRTPSYNEQFF.

The chain couples TRBV5-4 to TRBJ2-6; possible D gene TRBD1, 6 bases. Germline V gene sequence: CDR1 SGHNT, CDR2 YYREEE (reference sequence). V dropped 4 bases and J dropped 1 base, with 18 bases sitting between them. This CDR3 has 18 residues. CDR3 residues: CASSRHRDRGSGANVLTF. The CDR3 region has the DNA TGTGCCAGCAGCCGTCATCGGGATAGGGGGTCTGGGGCCAACGTCCTGACTTTC.

The CDR3, as DNA: TGTGCCAGCAGCTTACAATCTTGGGAGGGGCAAGAGACCCAGTACTTC. Residues: CASSLQSWEGQETQYF. The V call is TRBV7-8, the J call TRBJ2-5; 7 bases align to TRBD2. The length of the CDR3 is 16 residues. Germline V lookup: CDR1 SGHVS, CDR2 FQNEAQ. V trimming: 2 bases; J trimming: 2 bases; junction bases outside the gene matches: 8.

The V gene is TRBV10-1, the J gene TRBJ1-1; no clear D. Germline values: CDR1 WNHNN, CDR2 SYGVQD (reference sequence). Deletions cut 6 bases from V and 0 bases from J, with 8 bases between. The CDR3 totals 13 residues. In nucleotides, the CDR3 is TGCGCCAGCAGAAAAGGTTTGAACACTGAAGCTTTCTTT. Its translation: CASRKGLNTEAFF.

CDR3 residues: CASSAHLGQGNEQYF. The CDR3 DNA is TGTGCCAGCAGCGCCCATCTGGGACAGGGGAACGAGCAGTACTTC. The chain couples TRBV9 to TRBJ2-7, with TRBD1 matching 10 bases. The ends lost 3 bases at V and 5 bases at J; junction bases unmatched: 8. Germline V CDR1 and CDR2: SGDLS, YYNGEE. The CDR3 loop spans 15 amino acids.

This clone was counted only a few times. V is TRBV5-1 and J is TRBJ2-5; TRBD2 aligns across 16 bases. Germline values: CDR1 SGHRS, CDR2 YFSETQ. V lost 4 bases to trimming and J lost 5 bases; unmatched junction nucleotides: 5. There are 16 residues in the CDR3. CDR3 nucleotide sequence: TGCGCCAGCAGCCCGGGACTAGCGGGAGGGCAGGAGACCCAGTACTTC. Its translation: CASSPGLAGGQETQYF.

The chain carries TRBV5-1 and TRBJ2-5, with D possibly matching TRBD1 (6 bases). The CDR3 is made up of 15 amino acids. The germline V gene encodes CDR1 SGHRS and CDR2 YFSETQ. Trimming shortened V by 0 bases and J by 3 bases, and 12 bases separated the two germline ends. CDR3 sequence reads: CASSLGDRMEETQYF. The CDR3 nucleotides read TGCGCCAGCAGCTTGGGCGACAGGATGGAAGAGACCCAGTACTTC.

The chain couples TRBV28 to TRBJ1-1; D is undetermined. The ends were cut back, 2 bases at V and 3 bases at J, with 4 bases in the middle. The CDR3 totals 12 residues. CDR1 and CDR2 (germline): MDHEN, SYDVKM. CDR3 region: CASSLTHTEAFF. The CDR3 DNA reads TGTGCCAGCAGTTTAACCCACACTGAAGCTTTCTTT.

The chain carries TRBV4-2 and TRBJ2-3, with D perhaps matching TRBD2 (5 bases). The CDR3 covers 15 residues. The V and J ends lost 5 bases and 0 bases respectively, with 12 bases between them. Germline V gene lookup returns CDR1 LGHNA and CDR2 YNFKEQ. The CDR3 loop reads CASSEREYSTDTQYF. The CDR3 DNA reads TGTGCCAGCAGCGAGAGGGAATATAGCACAGATACGCAGTATTTT.

This clone was seen more than once but under ten times. The chain has TRBV25-1 and TRBJ1-5; D remains unclear. The CDR3 sequence is 14 residues long. The V and J ends lost 11 bases and 0 bases respectively, with 14 bases between them. CDR1 is MGHDK and CDR2 is SYGVNS in the germline V gene. The CDR3 spells CAHLSDLSNQPQHF. The CDR3, as DNA: TGTGCCCACTTATCGGACCTTAGCAATCAGCCCCAGCATTTT.

The chain links TRBV19 to TRBJ2-5; 7 nucleotides agree with TRBD1. The germline CDR1 and CDR2 sequences are LNHDA and SQIVND (reference sequence). Trimming at V came to 5 bases and at J to 1 base, leaving 7 bases not matched to a gene. The CDR3 extends over 15 amino acids. Written as DNA, the CDR3 is TGTGCCAGTAGTCCCACAGGGGACCTCCAAGAGACCCAGTACTTC. This codes for CASSPTGDLQETQYF.

The chain couples TRBV7-9 to TRBJ1-1; D ambiguous. Germline values: CDR1 SEHNR, CDR2 FQNEAQ (reference sequence). CDR3 length: 13 residues. V was pared by 4 bases and J by 5 bases, with 11 bases between. The CDR3 region is CASSSDVKTEAFF. CDR3 DNA sequence: TGTGCCAGCAGCTCGGACGTTAAAACTGAAGCTTTCTTT.

J is TRBJ2-3 and V is TRBV6-1, with a weak D call TRBD2 (6 bases). This CDR3 has 13 residues. Trimming pared 10 bases from V and 3 bases from J, leaving 14 bases between. Looked up from germline, CDR1 is MNHNS and CDR2 is SASEGT. The CDR3 DNA is TGTGCCACAAGGCGGGGAAGGACAGATACGCAGTATTTT. Translation gives CATRRGRTDTQYF.

This clone was counted a single time. This sequence joins TRBV7-2 and TRBJ2-7; weak D call: TRBD2 (5 bases). CDR1 and CDR2 (germline): SGHTA, FQGNSA. V was cut by 6 bases and J by 3 bases, with 6 bases left in between. The CDR3 totals 11 residues. DNA for the CDR3: TGTGCCAGCAGACTAGACTACGAGCAGTACTTC. Translating it yields CASRLDYEQYF.

The chain links TRBV6-1 to TRBJ2-7, with 9 nucleotides matching TRBD1. The V and J ends lost 1 base and 7 bases, in that order; junction bases with no gene match: 5. Germline assignment: CDR1 MNHNS and CDR2 SASEGT. The CDR3 consists of 14 residues. The CDR3 sequence is CASSEGDRVGEQYF. CDR3 DNA sequence: TGTGCCAGCAGTGAAGGGGACAGGGTGGGGGAGCAGTACTTC.

The V and J genes are TRBV5-5 and TRBJ2-7, with 13 bases that match TRBD2. The CDR3 sequence is 15 residues long. Germline CDR1 SGHKS, CDR2 YYEKEE (reference sequence). The V and J ends lost 3 bases and 3 bases, in that order; junction bases with no gene match: 3. The CDR3 spells CASSSWTSGSYEQYF. The CDR3, as DNA: TGTGCCAGCAGCTCCTGGACTAGCGGGAGCTACGAGCAGTACTTC.